The 23 T cell receptor beta chains in this list originate from one sample, sequenced in a study of cytomegalovirus exposure and HLA in healthy donors. Primers: 60 Vbeta forward and 13 Jbeta reverse. The method was immunoSEQ multiplex PCR; TCRdb's version includes in-frame clones alone and lacks a portion of them. The sample yields around 150,000 clones, about four fifths seen once. Sequencing was done on a sample of PBMCs. All receptors come from a male donor in good health and CMV-seropositive.

V and J are TRBV18 and TRBJ2-7; 7 nucleotides agree with TRBD1. J gave up 2 bases and V 3 bases, and 4 bases lay outside the gene matches. The CDR3 extends over 14 amino acids. Germline-derived CDR1 and CDR2 are KGHSH and LQKENI. This CDR3 reads CASSPYRGTYEQYF. For the CDR3, the DNA is TGTGCCAGCTCACCGTACAGGGGCACCTACGAGCAGTACTTC.

The rearrangement uses TRBV28 and TRBJ1-2; a possible D gene is TRBD1 (6 bases). From germline, CDR1 is MDHEN and CDR2 SYDVKM. CDR3 length equals 16 residues. The V gene lost 3 bases and the J gene lost 3 bases, with 17 bases spanning the gap. CDR3 sequence: CASSLMGATWDYGYTF. CDR3 in DNA: TGTGCCAGCAGTTTGATGGGGGCCACCTGGGACTATGGCTACACCTTC.

The chain uses TRBV6-5 and TRBJ2-7; 9 bases fit TRBD1. The germline V gene encodes CDR1 MNHEY and CDR2 SVGAGI. The CDR3 extends over 15 amino acids. J gave up 3 bases and V 6 bases, and 9 bases lay outside the gene matches. CDR3 coding DNA: TGTGCCAGCAGCCGATCGGACAGGGGTCTCTACGAGCAGTACTTC. This encodes CASSRSDRGLYEQYF.

The chain couples TRBV18 to TRBJ1-1; D unresolved. Per the germline V gene, CDR1 is KGHSH and CDR2 is LQKENI. The V and J ends lost 2 bases and 7 bases respectively, with 8 bases between them. The CDR3 has 12 residues. In nucleotides, the CDR3 is TGTGCCAGCTCACCATTCGGACTTGAAGCTTTCTTT. Translating gives CASSPFGLEAFF.

The chain combines TRBV9 with TRBJ2-7; D is possibly TRBD1 (5 bases). Trimming shortened V by 4 bases and J by 4 bases, and 18 bases separated the two germline ends. The CDR3 sequence is 15 residues long. Germline CDR1 reads SGDLS; CDR2 reads YYNGEE. In DNA form, the CDR3 reads TGTGCCAGCAGCCCCCAGGGTGGGTCCATTTACGAGCAGTACTTC. This codes for CASSPQGGSIYEQYF.

The genes are TRBV6-5 and TRBJ2-7; D gene ambiguous. V was cut by 8 bases and J by 3 bases, with 11 bases left in between. Germline loops: CDR1 MNHEY, CDR2 SVGAGI. The CDR3 has 12 residues. CDR3 amino acids: CASCSSDYEQYF. The CDR3 DNA sequence: TGTGCCAGCTGTAGCTCTGACTACGAGCAGTACTTC.

The chain links TRBV20-1 to TRBJ1-5; 7 positions match TRBD1. The V and J ends lost 6 bases and 4 bases, in that order; junction bases with no gene match: 0. CDR3 length: 11 amino acids. In germline, CDR1 is DFQATT, CDR2 SNEGSKA (reference sequence). CDR3: CSAQGNQPQHF. CDR3 DNA: TGCAGTGCACAGGGGAATCAGCCCCAGCATTTT.

The rearrangement joins TRBV5-1 to TRBJ2-7; 7 bases agree with TRBD1. This CDR3 comprises 13 residues. CDR1 is SGHRS, CDR2 YFSETQ, per germline. V was pared by 4 bases and J by 3 bases, with 4 bases of the junction left unmatched. The CDR3, as DNA: TGCGCCAGCAGCCCGGGACAGAACTACGAGCAGTACTTC. Protein product: CASSPGQNYEQYF.

The chain couples TRBV29-1 to TRBJ1-2, with D maybe TRBD1 (5 bases). Germline-derived CDR1 and CDR2 are SQVTM and ANQGSEA. The CDR3 is made up of 13 amino acids. Trimming removed 3 bases at V and 0 bases at J, with 8 bases between. Here the CDR3 reads CSVDGGTNYGYTF. DNA of the CDR3: TGCAGCGTTGACGGGGGGACTAACTATGGCTACACCTTC.

V usage is TRBV6-1 and J usage is TRBJ2-5, with 9 bases identical to TRBD2. Germline assignment: CDR1 MNHNS and CDR2 SASEGT. This CDR3 region has 16 residues. Unmatched junction bases numbered 4, after V lost 2 bases and J lost 0 bases. The CDR3: CASSESTSGYQETQYF. In nucleotides, the CDR3 is TGTGCCAGCAGTGAAAGCACTAGCGGGTACCAAGAGACCCAGTACTTC.

CDR3 protein: CASSSWTGGNNEQFF. CDR3 nucleotides: TGTGCCAGCAGTTCCTGGACAGGGGGAAACAATGAGCAGTTCTTC. The chain combines TRBV28 with TRBJ2-1; 10 nucleotides align to TRBD1. V lost 4 bases, J lost 5 bases, and 5 bases stayed unmatched. The germline CDR1 and CDR2 sequences are MDHEN and SYDVKM. The CDR3 has 15 amino acids.

J is TRBJ1-2 and V is TRBV5-4; D is possibly TRBD1 (6 bases). The CDR3 totals 15 residues. The germline gives CDR1 SGHNT, CDR2 YYREEE (reference sequence). The ends were cut back, 2 bases at V and 0 bases at J, with 11 bases in the middle. This chain's CDR3 is CASSFGQLTNYGYTF. DNA of the CDR3: TGTGCCAGCAGCTTCGGACAGCTCACTAACTATGGCTACACCTTC.

The chain carries TRBV15 and TRBJ2-1, with TRBD2 as a possible D gene (5 bases). Germline loops: CDR1 LNHNV, CDR2 YYDKDF (reference sequence). The V end lost 1 base, the J end lost 8 bases, and 9 bases lay between the germline ends. The CDR3 has 13 residues. The CDR3 DNA reads as TGTGCCACCAGCAGAGGGAGAGGGTATGAGCAGTTCTTC. Translating gives CATSRGRGYEQFF.

Of note for this clone: At the DNA level, this CDR3 is encoded by other sequences in the same sample as well. V and J are TRBV6-5 and TRBJ2-2, with TRBD2 matching over 8 bases. Looked up from germline, CDR1 is MNHEY and CDR2 is SVGAGI. Trimming at V came to 10 bases and at J to 3 bases, leaving 4 bases not matched to a gene. The CDR3 runs 13 residues. CDR3 in DNA: TGTGCCACGGGACTAGATTACACCGGGGAGCTGTTTTTT. Protein product: CATGLDYTGELFF.

The V and J genes are TRBV10-1 and TRBJ2-3, with TRBD2 as a possible D gene (6 bases). Per the germline V gene, CDR1 is WNHNN and CDR2 is SYGVQD (reference sequence). V lost 4 bases to trimming and J lost 6 bases, with 11 bases between them. This CDR3 is 13 amino acids long. CDR3 in amino acids: CASSGDSIDTQYF. CDR3 DNA sequence: TGCGCCAGCAGTGGGGACTCTATCGATACGCAGTATTTT.

This clone was recorded once. The chain uses TRBV7-7 and TRBJ2-2; 8 bases are a match to TRBD1. The V and J ends lost 4 bases and 7 bases, in that order; junction bases with no gene match: 2. In germline, CDR1 is SSHAT, CDR2 FNYEAQ (reference sequence). This CDR3 is built from 13 residues. CDR3 in DNA: TGTGCCAGCAGCTCGGACAGGGACGGGGAGCTGTTTTTT. Its translation is CASSSDRDGELFF.

This chain connects TRBV10-1 to TRBJ1-3, with TRBD1 matching 8 bases. This CDR3 is built from 19 residues. Trimming took 10 bases from V and 0 from J; bases not matched to a gene: 20. Germline CDR1 WNHNN, CDR2 SYGVQD (reference sequence). The CDR3 sequence: CAITYSYLGQGISGNTIYF. CDR3 in DNA: TGCGCCATCACGTATTCTTACCTAGGACAGGGTATCTCTGGAAACACCATATATTTT.

The chain is built from TRBV7-9 and TRBJ2-7; D remains unclear. Germline V gives CDR1 SEHNR, CDR2 FQNEAQ (reference sequence). V lost 5 bases to trimming and J lost 3 bases, with 8 bases between them. This CDR3 is built from 12 residues. The CDR3, as DNA: TGTGCCAGCAGCGCCGACAACTACGAGCAGTACTTC. It is translated as CASSADNYEQYF. Full variable domain (missing parts from reference TRBV7-9 and TRBJ2-7): DTGVSQNPRHKITKRGQNVTFRCDPISEHNRLYWYRQTLGQGPEFLTYFQNEAQLEKSRLLSDRFSAERPKGSFSTLEIQRTEQGDSAMYLCASSADNYEQYFGPGTRLTVT.

The chain combines TRBV5-4 with TRBJ1-1; D is uncertain. Between the trimmed V and J ends, which lost 0 bases and 1 base, there was a span of 13 bases. Per germline, CDR1 SGHNT and CDR2 YYREEE (reference sequence). The CDR3 has 16 amino acids. The chain's CDR3 is CASSLEISSGNTEAFF. The CDR3 DNA sequence: TGTGCCAGCAGCTTGGAGATTTCCTCCGGGAACACTGAAGCTTTCTTT.

This clone showed up just once. The rearrangement joins TRBV28 to TRBJ1-1, with D possibly matching TRBD1 (6 bases). CDR1 and CDR2 from the germline V gene are MDHEN and SYDVKM. The V end was cut by 11 bases, the J end by 1 base, with 14 bases between. The CDR3 spans 13 residues. CDR3 in DNA: TGTGCCTCAGCAGGGGCAGGGAACACTGAAGCTTTCTTT. This sequence encodes CASAGAGNTEAFF.

J is TRBJ1-1 and V is TRBV5-1; D uncertain. Germline V gene lookup returns CDR1 SGHRS and CDR2 YFSETQ. V shed 4 bases and J shed 2 bases, with 9 bases lying between them. The CDR3 has 13 residues. The CDR3 is CASSTYSNTEAFF. Written as DNA, the CDR3 is TGCGCCAGCAGCACTTACAGTAACACTGAAGCTTTCTTT.

This clone has just a few counts. The gene calls are TRBV14 and TRBJ1-1; possible D gene TRBD1, 6 bases. Germline V CDR1 and CDR2: SGHDN, FVKESK. The CDR3 totals 14 residues. The V and J ends lost 8 bases and 0 bases respectively, with 13 bases between them. CDR3 region: CASLPTGMNTEAFF. The DNA of the CDR3 is TGTGCCAGCCTCCCGACAGGAATGAACACTGAAGCTTTCTTT. The full variable domain, completed using reference TRBV14 and TRBJ1-1, is EAGVTQFPSHSVIEKGQTVTLRCDPISGHDNLYWYRRVMGKEIKFLLHFVKESKQDESGMPNNRFLAERTGGTYSTLKVQPAELEDSGVYFCASLPTGMNTEAFFGQGTRLTVV.

The chain couples TRBV7-2 to TRBJ2-1; 7 nucleotides agree with TRBD1. This CDR3 has 15 residues. The V segment lost 3 bases and the J segment 3 bases; nucleotides outside the gene matches: 5. Germline lookup yields CDR1 SGHTA and CDR2 FQGNSA. The CDR3 DNA reads TGTGCCAGCAGCTTTAGTCCAGGGGGCTACAATGAGCAGTTCTTC. Protein: CASSFSPGGYNEQFF.